The source of this T cell receptor beta chain is a study of blood T cell repertoires in COVID-19. V was clipped by 8 bases and J by 2 bases, with 9 bases between them. Germline lookup yields CDR1 KGHDR and CDR2 SFDVKD. The CDR3 runs to 13 residues. Profiling relied on immunoSEQ multiplex PCR, and the TCRdb table lists in-frame clones only, not all of them. The sample records about 300,000 clones, 89% being singletons. It was within 2 weeks before study entry that exposed participants met a COVID-19 case. The sequence derives from a woman between 50 and 59 years old who had been exposed to COVID-19. The chain is built from TRBV24-1 and TRBJ1-3; unclear D gene. Material for sequencing was PBMCs or T cells enriched from blood (not recorded which). CDR3 sequence reads: CATKRGTGNTIYF. The CDR3 coding sequence is TGTGCCACCAAGAGAGGCACTGGAAACACCATATATTTT.